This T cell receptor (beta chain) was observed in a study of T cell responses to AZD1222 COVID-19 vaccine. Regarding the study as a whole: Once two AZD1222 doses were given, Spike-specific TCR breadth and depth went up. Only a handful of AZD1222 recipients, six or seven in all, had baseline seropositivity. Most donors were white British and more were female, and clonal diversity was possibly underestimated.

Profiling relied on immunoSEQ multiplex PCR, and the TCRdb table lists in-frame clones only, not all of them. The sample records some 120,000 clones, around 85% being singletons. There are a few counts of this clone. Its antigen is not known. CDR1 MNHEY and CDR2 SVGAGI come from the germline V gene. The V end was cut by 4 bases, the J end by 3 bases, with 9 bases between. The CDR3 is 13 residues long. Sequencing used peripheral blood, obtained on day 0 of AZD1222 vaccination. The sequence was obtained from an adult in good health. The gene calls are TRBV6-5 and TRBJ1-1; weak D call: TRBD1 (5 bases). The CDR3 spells CASSSQGYTEAFF. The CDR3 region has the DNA TGTGCCAGCAGTTCGCAGGGCTACACTGAAGCTTTCTTT.